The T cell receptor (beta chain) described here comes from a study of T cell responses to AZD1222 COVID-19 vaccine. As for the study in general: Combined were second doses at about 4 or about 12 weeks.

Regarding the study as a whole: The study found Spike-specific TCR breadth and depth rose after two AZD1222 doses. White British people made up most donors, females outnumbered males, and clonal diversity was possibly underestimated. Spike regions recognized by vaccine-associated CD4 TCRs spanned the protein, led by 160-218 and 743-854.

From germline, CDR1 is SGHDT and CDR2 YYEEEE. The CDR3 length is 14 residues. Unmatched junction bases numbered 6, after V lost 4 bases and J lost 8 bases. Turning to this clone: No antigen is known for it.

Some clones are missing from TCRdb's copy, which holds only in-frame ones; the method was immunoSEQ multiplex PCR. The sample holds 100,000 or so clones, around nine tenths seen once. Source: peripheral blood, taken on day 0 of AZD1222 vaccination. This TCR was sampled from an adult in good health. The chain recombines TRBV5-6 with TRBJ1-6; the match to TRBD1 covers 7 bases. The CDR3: CASSLQGGDSPLHF. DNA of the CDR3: TGTGCCAGCAGCCTTCAGGGGGGAGATTCACCCCTCCACTTT.